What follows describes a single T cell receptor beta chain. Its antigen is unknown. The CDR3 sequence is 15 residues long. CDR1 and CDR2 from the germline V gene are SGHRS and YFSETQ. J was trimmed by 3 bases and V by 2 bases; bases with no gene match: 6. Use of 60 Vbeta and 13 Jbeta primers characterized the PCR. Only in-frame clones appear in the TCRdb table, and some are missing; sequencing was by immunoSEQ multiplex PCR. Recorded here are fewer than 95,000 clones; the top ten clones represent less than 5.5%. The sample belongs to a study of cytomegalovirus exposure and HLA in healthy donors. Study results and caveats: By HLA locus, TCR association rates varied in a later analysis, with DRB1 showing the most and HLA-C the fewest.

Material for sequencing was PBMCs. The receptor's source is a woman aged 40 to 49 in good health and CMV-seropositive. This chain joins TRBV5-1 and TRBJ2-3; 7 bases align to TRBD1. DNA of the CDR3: TGCGCCAGCAGCTTAGGGACAGAAGGGACAGATACGCAGTATTTT. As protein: CASSLGTEGTDTQYF. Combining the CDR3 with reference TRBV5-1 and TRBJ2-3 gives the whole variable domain KAGVTQTPRYLIKTRGQQVTLSCSPISGHRSVSWYQQTPGQGLQFLFEYFSETQRNKGNFPGRFSGRQFSNSRSEMNVSTLELGDSALYLCASSLGTEGTDTQYFGPGTRLTVL.